These 15 T cell receptor beta chains were all obtained from the same sample, sequenced in a study of PD-1 and CTLA-4 blockade in melanoma. Libraries were prepared by immunoSEQ multiplex PCR; TCRdb keeps only in-frame clonotypes and omits some of them. The sample lists fewer than 20,000 clones; around 70% were seen once. Sequences were derived from CD8+ T cells from peripheral blood, sampled before anti-PD-1 treatment. These receptors were taken from a human donor with melanoma.

V gene TRBV5-1 combines with J gene TRBJ2-1; possible D gene TRBD2, 5 bases. With 0 bases removed from V and 5 bases from J, the gap between germline ends came to 6 bases. Germline CDR1 and CDR2: SGHRS and YFSETQ. The CDR3 spans 13 residues. Here the CDR3 DNA reads TGCGCCAGCAGCTTGGCCGGGAACAATGAGCAGTTCTTC. This sequence encodes CASSLAGNNEQFF.

The chain recombines TRBV27 with TRBJ2-1; perhaps TRBD2 as D (6 bases). V dropped 2 bases and J dropped 2 bases, with 16 bases sitting between them. The CDR3 runs to 17 residues. The germline V gene encodes CDR1 MNHEY and CDR2 SMNVEV (reference sequence). The CDR3 region is CASSLGDGSKPYNEQFF. In DNA, the CDR3 is TGTGCCAGCAGTTTAGGAGACGGGAGTAAACCCTACAATGAGCAGTTCTTC.

This chain links TRBV4-2 with TRBJ2-7; D is tentatively TRBD1 or TRBD2 (5 bases each). There are 16 residues in the CDR3. Germline V gene lookup returns CDR1 LGHNA and CDR2 YNFKEQ. The V end lost 0 bases, the J end lost 0 bases, and 12 bases lay between the germline ends. In DNA, the CDR3 is TGTGCCAGCAGCCAAGAGTCGGGGCTCGGCTCCTACGAGCAGTACTTC. Its translation is CASSQESGLGSYEQYF.

The chain joins TRBV27 to TRBJ2-3, with TRBD2 matching over 7 bases. V lost 1 base, J lost 2 bases, and 6 bases stayed unmatched. Germline V gene lookup returns CDR1 MNHEY and CDR2 SMNVEV (reference sequence). CDR3 length: 16 amino acids. The DNA for the CDR3 is TGTGCCAGCAGTTTATTTCGGGAGGCCCCCACAGATACGCAGTATTTT. It is translated as CASSLFREAPTDTQYF.

As regards this clone: This CDR3 is also generated by other DNA sequences in the sample. The chain combines TRBV27 with TRBJ1-1; a weak D match, TRBD1 (6 bases). CDR1 is MNHEY, CDR2 SMNVEV, per germline (reference sequence). V gave up 2 bases and J gave up 3 bases, with 10 bases separating them. The CDR3 is 14 amino acids. CDR3 nucleotides: TGTGCCAGCAGTTTACAGGGGCGCTACACTGAAGCTTTCTTT. Its protein product is CASSLQGRYTEAFF.

The chain carries TRBV15 and TRBJ2-7; no firm D call. Germline CDR1 LNHNV, CDR2 YYDKDF (reference sequence). The CDR3 covers 16 residues. Trimming pared 5 bases from V and 0 bases from J, leaving 17 bases between. The CDR3 protein is CATSEVVGTASYEQYF. CDR3 sequence (DNA): TGTGCCACCAGCGAGGTTGTGGGAACAGCCTCCTACGAGCAGTACTTC. The full variable domain, in which reference TRBV15 and TRBJ2-7 provide the parts outside the CDR3, is DAMVIQNPRYQVTQFGKPVTLSCSQTLNHNVMYWYQQKSSQAPKLLFHYYDKDFNNEADTPDNFQSRRPNTSFCFLDIRSPGLGDTAMYLCATSEVVGTASYEQYFGPGTRLTVT.

This chain joins TRBV9 and TRBJ1-3; 7 bases match TRBD1. V lost 0 bases, J lost 6 bases, and 9 bases stayed unmatched. CDR1 is SGDLS, CDR2 YYNGEE, per germline. The CDR3 is 16 amino acids. This CDR3 is CASSVGNRGSLNTIYF. The CDR3 coding sequence is TGTGCCAGCAGCGTAGGGAACAGGGGATCTTTAAACACCATATATTTT.

This clone has a handful of counts. This chain joins TRBV27 and TRBJ2-2; D remains unclear. CDR3 length equals 13 residues. CDR1 and CDR2 (germline): MNHEY, SMNVEV (reference sequence). The V gene lost 2 bases and the J gene lost 0 bases, with 1 base spanning the gap. CDR3 protein: CASSLANTGELFF. The CDR3 DNA reads as TGTGCCAGCAGTTTAGCGAACACCGGGGAGCTGTTTTTT.

The V gene is TRBV13, the J gene TRBJ2-1; 9 bases are a match to TRBD2. After removal of 5 bases from V and 5 bases from J, the junction contained 13 bases not matched to a gene. CDR3 length: 17 residues. Germline CDR1 PRHDT, CDR2 FYEKMQ (reference sequence). The CDR3 DNA reads TGTGCCAGCAGCCCATCGGTCCGGGGCGGGAGGGACAATGAGCAGTTCTTC. This encodes CASSPSVRGGRDNEQFF.

The chain combines TRBV2 with TRBJ2-7; maybe TRBD1 (5 bases). V dropped 5 bases and J dropped 4 bases, with 6 bases sitting between them. Germline lookup yields CDR1 SNHLY and CDR2 FYNNEI. The CDR3 runs 11 residues. CDR3 loop: CASSSGYEQYF. The CDR3 bases are TGTGCCAGCAGTTCAGGGTACGAGCAGTACTTC.

V usage is TRBV5-1 and J usage is TRBJ2-1; D possibly corresponds to TRBD1 (6 bases). Germline assignment: CDR1 SGHRS and CDR2 YFSETQ. Trimming pared 0 bases from V and 0 bases from J, leaving 13 bases between. The CDR3 runs 17 residues. The CDR3 DNA sequence: TGCGCCAGCAGCTTGGATGAAGGGGGTCTCTCCTACAATGAGCAGTTCTTC. Translating gives CASSLDEGGLSYNEQFF.

This chain uses TRBV13 with TRBJ2-7, with D maybe TRBD1 (5 bases). V lost 1 base to trimming and J lost 3 bases, with 10 bases between them. Germline loops: CDR1 PRHDT, CDR2 FYEKMQ (reference sequence). This CDR3 is 14 amino acids long. As DNA, the CDR3 is TGTGCCAGCAGCTTAGCAAGTAGGGGCTACGAGCAGTACTTC. Protein product: CASSLASRGYEQYF. The full variable domain, in which reference TRBV13 and TRBJ2-7 provide the parts outside the CDR3, is AAGVIQSPRHLIKEKRETATLKCYPIPRHDTVYWYQQGPGQDPQFLISFYEKMQSDKGSIPDRFSAQQFSDYHSELNMSSLELGDSALYFCASSLASRGYEQYFGPGTRLTVT.

The genes are TRBV6-5 and TRBJ1-1; D possibly corresponds to TRBD1 (5 bases). With 1 base removed from V and 3 bases from J, the gap between germline ends came to 15 bases. The CDR3 totals 16 residues. Looked up from germline, CDR1 is MNHEY and CDR2 is SVGAGI. The CDR3 is CASSYFRGARDTEAFF. DNA for the CDR3: TGTGCCAGCAGTTACTTTAGGGGAGCGAGGGACACTGAAGCTTTCTTT.

The CDR3 spells CASSIDGGAPEAFF. The CDR3 DNA is TGTGCCAGTAGTATCGACGGGGGGGCCCCTGAAGCTTTCTTT. This rearrangement joins TRBV19 to TRBJ1-1, with D perhaps matching TRBD1 (6 bases). V lost 3 bases, J lost 6 bases, and 14 bases lay in between. The CDR3 spans 14 residues. Per germline, CDR1 LNHDA and CDR2 SQIVND (reference sequence).

V gene TRBV4-2 combines with J gene TRBJ2-5; D remains ambiguous. This CDR3 is built from 12 residues. Trimming left V 0 bases short and J 4 bases short, with 3 bases between. Per germline, CDR1 LGHNA and CDR2 YNFKEQ. The CDR3 sequence is CASSQERETQYF. Written as DNA, the CDR3 is TGTGCCAGCAGCCAAGAAAGAGAGACCCAGTACTTC.